Listed below are T cell receptor beta chains from one sample, sequenced in a study of blood T cell repertoires in COVID-19. TCRdb's table, derived via immunoSEQ multiplex PCR, lists solely in-frame clones and lacks some. This sample carries some 150,000 clones, approximately 89% of them seen once, and the ten largest clones take around 1.6%. Sample: peripheral blood. These receptors were collected from a human donor in a cohort sampled during active COVID-19. CDR3s include the opening cysteine and the closing phenylalanine or tryptophan. Each record gives: V gene, clone size, D gene, J gene, CDR3 DNA, CDR3 protein. The D gene is left open where the match is weak. Size is stated for part of the rows, as once, few or many counts, or as a class when the clone is expanded.

V: TRBV19
size: NA
D: TRBD1
J: TRBJ1-6
DNA: TGTGCCAGTAGGGCAGGACAGGGCAATTCACCCCTCCACTTT
CDR3: CASRAGQGNSPLHF

V: TRBV18
size: NA
D: TRBD1
J: TRBJ2-5
DNA: TGTGCCAGCTCATACAGGGGGCCCCAAGAGACCCAGTACTTC
CDR3: CASSYRGPQETQYF

V: TRBV6-5
size: NA
D: TRBD1
J: TRBJ2-7
DNA: TGTGCCAGCAGTAAGGACAGGGCGATCTACGAGCAGTACTTC
CDR3: CASSKDRAIYEQYF

V: TRBV29-1
size: NA
D: NA
J: TRBJ1-2
DNA: TGCAGCGTTGTAGGGGAGGGCGGGGGCTACACCTTC
CDR3: CSVVGEGGGYTF

V: TRBV7-8
size: NA
D: NA
J: TRBJ1-4
DNA: TGTGCCAGCAGCTTACTGACGGCCATACAGCTGTTTTTT
CDR3: CASSLLTAIQLFF

V: TRBV5-5
size: NA
D: TRBD1
J: TRBJ1-2
DNA: TGTGCCAGCAGCAAAGACGGGACAGGACGGGATGATAGCTATGGCTACACCTTC
CDR3: CASSKDGTGRDDSYGYTF

V: TRBV2
size: NA
D: TRBD1
J: TRBJ1-5
DNA: TGTGCCAGCAAGGGACAGACCAATCAGCCCCAGCATTTT
CDR3: CASKGQTNQPQHF

V: TRBV3-1/TRBV3-2
size: NA
D: TRBD1
J: TRBJ2-1
DNA: TGTGCCAGCAGCCGGACAGGGGCCGGCAATGAGCAGTTCTTC
CDR3: CASSRTGAGNEQFF

V: TRBV7-3
size: NA
D: TRBD1
J: TRBJ2-3
DNA: TGTGCCAGCAGCTTAGACAGGGGGCGAGATACGCAGTATTTT
CDR3: CASSLDRGRDTQYF

V: TRBV5-6
size: NA
D: NA
J: TRBJ1-1
DNA: TGTGCCAGCAGCTTGGCCCTCGACGGGTACAGGGTAACTGAAGCTTTCTTT
CDR3: CASSLALDGYRVTEAFF

V: TRBV20-1
size: NA
D: TRBD1
J: TRBJ1-2
DNA: TGCAGTGCTAGTCGGGGGGGACAGAGTTATGGCTACACCTTC
CDR3: CSASRGGQSYGYTF

V: TRBV18
size: NA
D: NA
J: TRBJ1-5
DNA: TGTGCCAGCTCACCGGGCAGGGCTCATCAGCCCCAGCATTTT
CDR3: CASSPGRAHQPQHF

V: TRBV6-5
size: NA
D: NA
J: TRBJ2-7
DNA: TGTGCCAGCACCGCTCAAGGAGGCAGGGGCTACGAGCAGTACTTC
CDR3: CASTAQGGRGYEQYF

V: TRBV7-2
size: NA
D: TRBD2
J: TRBJ2-5
DNA: TGTGCCAGCAGCCGTAGCGGGGGGGCCGGGTCACAAGAGACCCAGTACTTC
CDR3: CASSRSGGAGSQETQYF

V: TRBV2
size: NA
D: NA
J: TRBJ1-4
DNA: TGTGCCAGCAGGACAGACGTAACTAATGAAAAACTGTTTTTT
CDR3: CASRTDVTNEKLFF

V: TRBV20-1
size: once
D: NA
J: TRBJ2-3
DNA: TGCAGTGCCGAGAGGGATACGCAGTATTTT
CDR3: CSAERDTQYF

V: TRBV6-5
size: NA
D: TRBD1
J: TRBJ1-2
DNA: TGTGCCAGCAGTTACGACAGGGAGGCTGGAGGCTATGGCTACACCTTC
CDR3: CASSYDREAGGYGYTF

V: TRBV5-1
size: NA
D: TRBD2
J: TRBJ2-5
DNA: TGCGCCAGCAGCTGGGCGGGGGACCGCCAAGAGACCCAGTACTTC
CDR3: CASSWAGDRQETQYF

V: TRBV9
size: NA
D: NA
J: TRBJ2-5
DNA: TGTGCCAGCGCCCGTCTTGCGGGGAATCAAGAGACCCAGTACTTC
CDR3: CASARLAGNQETQYF

V: TRBV7-2
size: NA
D: NA
J: TRBJ2-7
DNA: TGTGCCAGCAGCTTAGTGAGCGGAAACTCCTACGAGCAGTACTTC
CDR3: CASSLVSGNSYEQYF

V: TRBV19
size: NA
D: NA
J: TRBJ2-2
DNA: TGTGCCAGTAGCCCCGGGAGCGGAACCGGGGAGCTGTTTTTT
CDR3: CASSPGSGTGELFF

V: TRBV5-4
size: NA
D: TRBD1
J: TRBJ1-2
DNA: TGTGCCAGCAGCCTCCCGGGACAGGGCCATGGCTACACCTTC
CDR3: CASSLPGQGHGYTF

V: TRBV29-1
size: NA
D: NA
J: TRBJ1-5
DNA: TGCAGCGTTGTCTCGGGAACCGAACAGCCCCAGCATTTT
CDR3: CSVVSGTEQPQHF

V: TRBV15
size: NA
D: TRBD2
J: TRBJ2-1
DNA: TGTGCCACCAGGGTTGGGCGAGCGGGGATAAATGAGCAGTTCTTC
CDR3: CATRVGRAGINEQFF

V: TRBV21-1
size: once
D: NA
J: TRBJ2-2
DNA: TGTGCCAGCAGCAAGTGGGGACTAGCGGGGGGCCTAAACACCGGGGAGCTGTTTTTT
CDR3: CASSKWGLAGGLNTGELFF

V: TRBV7-2
size: once
D: NA
J: TRBJ2-3
DNA: TGTGCCAGCAGCTTAGTTGCGGGAAGCACAGATACGCAGTATTTT
CDR3: CASSLVAGSTDTQYF

V: TRBV11-2
size: NA
D: TRBD2
J: TRBJ2-3
DNA: TGTGCCAGCAGCACTAGCGGGGGTTACACAGATACGCAGTATTTT
CDR3: CASSTSGGYTDTQYF

V: TRBV7-9
size: NA
D: TRBD1
J: TRBJ2-2
DNA: TGTGCCAGCAGCGCGGGGACAGGGGGCGGGGAGCTGTTTTTT
CDR3: CASSAGTGGGELFF

V: TRBV4-1
size: NA
D: NA
J: TRBJ1-2
DNA: TGCGCCAGCAGCCGTACATATGTAACAGGGAACTATGGCTACACCTTC
CDR3: CASSRTYVTGNYGYTF

V: TRBV7-2
size: NA
D: NA
J: TRBJ1-1
DNA: TGTGCCAGCAGCTTATATGACAATCCGAACACTGAAGCTTTCTTT
CDR3: CASSLYDNPNTEAFF

V: TRBV27
size: NA
D: NA
J: TRBJ2-1
DNA: TGTGCCAGCAGTTTATCGAAACTAGCTGGGTATGAGCAGTTCTTC
CDR3: CASSLSKLAGYEQFF

V: TRBV4-1
size: NA
D: NA
J: TRBJ2-7
DNA: TGCGCCAGCAGCCAAGATCAAGCTTTCTCCTACGAGCAGTACTTC
CDR3: CASSQDQAFSYEQYF

V: TRBV29-1
size: NA
D: NA
J: TRBJ2-2
DNA: TGCAGCGTTCGGAAACAGGAACTCGGGGAGCTGTTTTTT
CDR3: CSVRKQELGELFF

V: TRBV5-1
size: NA
D: NA
J: TRBJ1-1
DNA: TGCGCCAGCAGCTTGGATCCTCACACAGGGACTGAAGCTTTCTTT
CDR3: CASSLDPHTGTEAFF

V: TRBV5-8
size: NA
D: TRBD1
J: TRBJ1-3
DNA: TGTGCCAGCAGCTTTGGGGACAGCGGAAACACCATATATTTT
CDR3: CASSFGDSGNTIYF

V: TRBV6-5
size: NA
D: TRBD2
J: TRBJ2-5
DNA: TGTGCCAGCAGCCGGACTAGCGGGCCTCAAGAGACCCAGTACTTC
CDR3: CASSRTSGPQETQYF

V: TRBV7-3
size: NA
D: TRBD2
J: TRBJ2-3
DNA: TGTGCCAGCAGCCCACGCCGCAGCGGGGGAGGAGATACGCAGTATTTT
CDR3: CASSPRRSGGGDTQYF

V: TRBV12-3/TRBV12-4
size: NA
D: NA
J: TRBJ2-1
DNA: TGTGCCAGCAGTTTTTCCGGGAACAATGAGCAGTTCTTC
CDR3: CASSFSGNNEQFF

V: TRBV18
size: NA
D: NA
J: TRBJ2-7
DNA: TGTGCCAGCTCCGAAGGGGAACCGAAAGCCTACGAGCAGTACTTC
CDR3: CASSEGEPKAYEQYF

V: TRBV10-3
size: once
D: TRBD1
J: TRBJ1-2
DNA: TGTGCCATCAGTGAAGGACAGGTTAATGGCTACACCTTC
CDR3: CAISEGQVNGYTF

V: TRBV7-9
size: NA
D: NA
J: TRBJ2-4
DNA: TGTGCCAGCAGCTTCTACGGTAGCGACAACATTCAGTACTTC
CDR3: CASSFYGSDNIQYF

V: TRBV3-1/TRBV3-2
size: NA
D: TRBD2
J: TRBJ2-4
DNA: TGTGCCAGCAGCCCCCGGACTAGCGGGGTTGCCAAAAACATTCAGTACTTC
CDR3: CASSPRTSGVAKNIQYF

V: TRBV5-1
size: NA
D: NA
J: TRBJ1-3
DNA: TGCGCCAGCAGCTTAGGGGACACTTCCTCTGGAAACACCATATATTTT
CDR3: CASSLGDTSSGNTIYF

V: TRBV7-3
size: NA
D: NA
J: TRBJ2-1
DNA: TGTGCCAGCAGCTTTGACAGGCCCGCAGACAATGAGCAGTTCTTC
CDR3: CASSFDRPADNEQFF

V: TRBV2
size: NA
D: NA
J: TRBJ2-5
DNA: TGTGCCAGCAGTCCCCAGGGACAAGAGACCCAGTACTTC
CDR3: CASSPQGQETQYF

V: TRBV7-9
size: NA
D: TRBD1
J: TRBJ1-6
DNA: TGTGCCAGCACCCCCGGGACAGCCGCTTTGTCCCTCCACTTT
CDR3: CASTPGTAALSLHF

V: TRBV18
size: once
D: TRBD2
J: TRBJ2-7
DNA: TGTGCCAGCTCACCGAGCGGGGGACGCTCCTACGAGCAGTACTTC
CDR3: CASSPSGGRSYEQYF